Listed below are T cell receptor beta chains from one sample, sequenced in a study of blood T cell repertoires in COVID-19. Produced via immunoSEQ multiplex PCR; TCRdb's table is partial and in-frame only. Found here are roughly 98,000 clones, 85% to 95% of them singletons; the top ten hold 6.3%. The source material was peripheral blood. The source is a woman in her sixties with active COVID-19. Each CDR3 is given with its conserved first and last residue. A D gene is named only where the DNA matches it firmly. Only some rows state a clone size, as once, few, many or a class for expanded clones.

DNA: TGTGCCAGCAGTCCCCCCTCCCTCTACGAGCAGTACTTC; CDR3: CASSPPSLYEQYF; D: NA; J: TRBJ2-7; V: TRBV28; size: few
DNA: TGTGCCACCAGTGATGCGGGTCCTGGGGCCAACGTCCTGACTTTC; CDR3: CATSDAGPGANVLTF; D: NA; J: TRBJ2-6; V: TRBV24-1; size: few
DNA: TGTGCCAGCAGTCTAGGGGGTAGCTCCTACGAGCAGTACTTC; CDR3: CASSLGGSSYEQYF; D: NA; J: TRBJ2-7; V: TRBV6-6; size: NA
DNA: TGTGCCATGGCGGGCCGGGAGGACAATGAGCAGTTCTTC; CDR3: CAMAGREDNEQFF; D: TRBD2; J: TRBJ2-1; V: TRBV10-3; size: NA
DNA: TGTGCCATTCGAGGGCCCCGCGGGTCCCCGGCAGATACGCAGTATTTT; CDR3: CAIRGPRGSPADTQYF; D: NA; J: TRBJ2-3; V: TRBV7-2; size: NA
DNA: TGTGCCAGCAGGGGGGGGACCATCACAGATACGCAGTATTTT; CDR3: CASRGGTITDTQYF; D: TRBD2; J: TRBJ2-3; V: TRBV2; size: NA
DNA: TGTGCCAGCAGTCGGGGGGACCAGCCCCAGCATTTT; CDR3: CASSRGDQPQHF; D: NA; J: TRBJ1-5; V: TRBV6-5; size: NA
DNA: TGCGCCAGCAGCATACAAGATCTGAACACTGAAGCTTTCTTT; CDR3: CASSIQDLNTEAFF; D: NA; J: TRBJ1-1; V: TRBV5-1; size: NA
DNA: TGTGCCAGCAGAACTTCATCGGGCACAGATACGCAGTATTTT; CDR3: CASRTSSGTDTQYF; D: NA; J: TRBJ2-3; V: TRBV2; size: NA
DNA: TGTGCCAGCAGCTTGGGTCAACCGCCCAGCAGGGGCGGCTCCTACGAGCAGTACTTC; CDR3: CASSLGQPPSRGGSYEQYF; D: NA; J: TRBJ2-7; V: TRBV5-4; size: NA